This T cell receptor beta chain appears in the sequencing data of a study of response to subunit inactivated influenza vaccine (dated by TCRdb to 2016 to 2018). At the level of the whole study: Deep quantitative T cell receptor repertoire profiling was used in the study to track responses to a trivalent subunit inactivated influenza vaccine.

A few counts support this clonotype. Its specific antigen is unknown. No much larger clone exists at a distance of one base, and base qualities are not known. Findings and caveats that apply to the study as a whole: It was suggested by the authors that each seasonal influenza vaccination may recruit only a limited number of new T cells.

Libraries were built with RT-PCR. The instrument was an Illumina HiSeq 2500. TCRdb trimmed the raw reads at Q25, called clones with MiXCR and kept productive beta chains. Identical CDR3 protein sequences are pooled into one entry, listed with their most common genes and DNA. The sample table holds about 780,000 distinct CDR3 sequences, of which roughly 18% were seen once. The ten most abundant clones make up approximately 11% of the sample. The CDR3, cysteine through phenylalanine, is 13 amino acids long. Only the CDR3 DNA stays, 39 bases, in frame from base 1. CDR1 MGHRA and CDR2 YSYEKL were looked up in the germline V gene. V loses 2 bases, J loses 4 bases, and the germline ends lie 6 bases apart.

The sequence came from a man aged 50-60 years who received an inactivated influenza vaccine. Donor details come from another sample of the same person, matched by shared clones. Specimen: PBMCs from blood, collected 4 to 6 days after vaccination. Rearrangement joined TRBV4-1 to TRBJ1-5; confidence is insufficient to name the D gene. Read as DNA, the sequence is TGCGCCAGCAGCCAAAGGGAAAATCAGCCCCAGCATTTT. It is translated as CASSQRENQPQHF.